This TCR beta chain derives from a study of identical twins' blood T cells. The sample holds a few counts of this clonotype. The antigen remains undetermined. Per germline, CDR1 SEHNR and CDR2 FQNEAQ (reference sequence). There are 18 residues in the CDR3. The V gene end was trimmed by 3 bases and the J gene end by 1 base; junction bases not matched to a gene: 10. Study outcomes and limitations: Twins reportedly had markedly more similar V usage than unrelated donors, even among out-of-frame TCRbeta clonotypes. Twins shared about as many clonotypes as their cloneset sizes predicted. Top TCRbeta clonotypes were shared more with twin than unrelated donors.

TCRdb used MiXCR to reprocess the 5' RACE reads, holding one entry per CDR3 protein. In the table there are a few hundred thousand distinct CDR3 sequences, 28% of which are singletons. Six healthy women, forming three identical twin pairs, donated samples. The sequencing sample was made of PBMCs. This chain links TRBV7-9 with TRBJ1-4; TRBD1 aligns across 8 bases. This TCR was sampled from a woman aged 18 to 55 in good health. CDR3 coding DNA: TGTGCCAGCAGCTTGGACAGGGTTCTGGCCGGAACTAATGAAAAACTGTTTTTT. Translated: CASSLDRVLAGTNEKLFF. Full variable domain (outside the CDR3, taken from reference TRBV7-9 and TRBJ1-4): DTGVSQNPRHKITKRGQNVTFRCDPISEHNRLYWYRQTLGQGPEFLTYFQNEAQLEKSRLLSDRFSAERPKGSFSTLEIQRTEQGDSAMYLCASSLDRVLAGTNEKLFFGSGTQLSVL.